This T cell receptor (beta chain) was recovered during a study of T cell changes during pregnancy in multiple sclerosis. Some clones are missing from TCRdb's copy, which holds only in-frame ones; the method was immunoSEQ multiplex PCR. Of some 120,000 clones listed, roughly 92% are singletons. This CDR3 contains 15 residues. CDR1 is SGHTA, CDR2 FQGTGA, per germline. V lost 1 base to trimming and J lost 5 bases; unmatched junction nucleotides: 4. The sequence was obtained from a female donor with multiple sclerosis, enrolled in a pregnancy study. The source was peripheral blood, collected before pregnancy. The rearrangement joins TRBV7-3 to TRBJ2-3, with TRBD2 identical over 9 bases. The DNA for the CDR3 is TGTGCCAGCAGCTTAAACGCGGGGGGGAGAGATACGCAGTATTTT. Protein sequence: CASSLNAGGRDTQYF.